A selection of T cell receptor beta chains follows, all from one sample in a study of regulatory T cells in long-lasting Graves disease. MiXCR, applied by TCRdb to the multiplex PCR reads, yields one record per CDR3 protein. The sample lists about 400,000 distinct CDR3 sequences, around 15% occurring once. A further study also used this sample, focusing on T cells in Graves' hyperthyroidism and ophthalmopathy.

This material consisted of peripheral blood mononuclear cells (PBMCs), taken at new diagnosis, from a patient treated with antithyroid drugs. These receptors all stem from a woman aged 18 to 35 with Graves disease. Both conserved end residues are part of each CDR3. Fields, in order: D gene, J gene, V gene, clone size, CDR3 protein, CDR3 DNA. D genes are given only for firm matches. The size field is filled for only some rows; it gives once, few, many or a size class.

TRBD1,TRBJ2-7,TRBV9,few,CASSVGGQGVYEQYF,TGTGCCAGCAGCGTAGGGGGACAGGGGGTGTACGAGCAGTACTTC
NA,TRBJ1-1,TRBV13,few,CASSSGSHKGNTEAFF,TGTGCCAGCAGCTCCGGGTCACACAAAGGGAACACTGAAGCTTTCTTT
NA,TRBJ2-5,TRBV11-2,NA,CASSPGWTEETQYF,TGTGCCAGCAGCCCTGGGTGGACAGAAGAGACCCAGTACTTC
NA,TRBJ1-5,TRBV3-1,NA,CASSQGTASNQPQHF,TGTGCCAGCAGCCAAGGGACAGCCAGCAATCAGCCCCAGCATTTT
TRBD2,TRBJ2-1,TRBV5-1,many,CASSLGGRGGDEQFF,TGCGCCAGCAGCTTGGGAGGCCGGGGGGGGGATGAGCAGTTCTTC
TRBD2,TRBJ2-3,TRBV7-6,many,CASSLTSGRPDTQYF,TGTGCCAGCAGCTTAACTAGCGGACGCCCAGATACGCAGTATTTT
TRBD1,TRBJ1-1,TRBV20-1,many,CSARAATGGRESNTEAFF,TGCAGTGCTAGGGCCGCGACAGGGGGTAGGGAATCCAACACTGAAGCTTTCTTT
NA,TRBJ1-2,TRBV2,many,CAIGQRRSYGYTF,TGTGCCATCGGACAGCGAAGAAGCTATGGCTACACCTTC
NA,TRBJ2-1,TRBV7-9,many,CASSEGGLLAGKQFF,TGTGCCAGCAGCGAAGGCGGGCTACTAGCCGGAAAGCAGTTCTTC
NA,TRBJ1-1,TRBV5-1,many,CASSLGVNTEAFF,TGTGCCAGCAGCTTAGGGGTGAACACTGAAGCTTTCTTT
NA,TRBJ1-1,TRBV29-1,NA,CSFGDIGGYTEAFF,TGCAGCTTTGGCGACATAGGGGGATACACTGAAGCTTTCTTT
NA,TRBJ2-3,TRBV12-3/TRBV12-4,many,CASSLGGGHTDTQYF,TGTGCCAGCAGTTTAGGGGGGGGGCACACAGATACGCAGTATTTT
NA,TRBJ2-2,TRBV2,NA,CASGMGRGVDTGELFF,TGTGCCAGCGGAATGGGCAGGGGCGTTGACACCGGGGAGCTGTTTTTT
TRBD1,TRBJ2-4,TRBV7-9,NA,CASSPSGRGRGDIQYF,TGTGCCAGCAGCCCATCGGGCAGGGGGCGAGGGGACATTCAGTACTTC
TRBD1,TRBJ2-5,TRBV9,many,CASSARPTGQETQYF,TGTGCCAGCAGCGCTCGACCGACAGGGCAAGAGACCCAGTACTTC
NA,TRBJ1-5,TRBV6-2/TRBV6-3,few,CASSYSAGANQPQHF,TGTGCCAGCAGTTACTCGGCAGGCGCAAATCAGCCCCAGCATTTT
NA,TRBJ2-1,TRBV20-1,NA,CSASFKFF,TGCAGTGCTAGTTTTAAGTTCTTC
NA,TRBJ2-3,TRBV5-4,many,CASSLPGPGTDTQYF,TGTGCCAGCAGCTTGCCGGGACCCGGCACAGATACGCAGTATTTT
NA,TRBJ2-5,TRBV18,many,CASSPRLDQETQYF,TGTGCCAGCTCGCCACGACTGGACCAAGAGACCCAGTACTTC
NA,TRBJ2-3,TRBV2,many,CATRENTDTQYF,TGTGCCACCAGGGAAAACACAGATACGCAGTATTTT
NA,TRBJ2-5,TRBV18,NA,CASSPPWRETQYF,TGTGCCAGCTCACCACCGTGGCGGGAGACCCAGTACTTC
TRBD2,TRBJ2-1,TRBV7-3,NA,CASSPIRTSGNEQFF,TGTGCCAGCAGCCCCATTAGGACTAGCGGTAATGAGCAGTTCTTC
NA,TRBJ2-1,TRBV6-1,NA,CATTRGPPYNEQFF,TGTGCCACCACCCGGGGGCCCCCCTACAATGAGCAGTTCTTC
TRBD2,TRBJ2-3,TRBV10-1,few,CASSVEAGITDTQYF,TGCGCCAGCAGTGTAGAAGCGGGGATCACAGATACGCAGTATTTT
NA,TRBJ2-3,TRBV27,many,CASSLSGSDTQYF,TGTGCCAGCAGTTTATCAGGGTCAGATACGCAGTATTTT
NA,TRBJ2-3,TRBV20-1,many,CSASLGTARSDTQYF,TGCAGTGCTAGTCTCGGGACCGCGAGGTCAGATACGCAGTATTTT
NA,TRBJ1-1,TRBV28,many,CASRTVNTEAFF,TGTGCCAGCAGGACAGTGAACACTGAAGCTTTCTTT
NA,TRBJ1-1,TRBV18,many,CASSPRGSDTEAFF,TGTGCCAGCTCACCACGGGGGTCGGACACTGAAGCTTTCTTT
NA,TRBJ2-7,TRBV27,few,CASSLSTRGLEQYF,TGTGCCAGCAGTTTATCCACGAGGGGTCTCGAGCAGTACTTC
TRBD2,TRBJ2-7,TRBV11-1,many,CASSRTVFTTSGDSYEQYF,TGTGCCAGCAGCCGAACAGTATTCACGACTAGCGGGGACTCCTACGAGCAGTACTTC
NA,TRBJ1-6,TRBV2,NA,CASKASPNSPLHF,TGTGCCAGCAAAGCCAGCCCAAATTCACCCCTCCACTTT
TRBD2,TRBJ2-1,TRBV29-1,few,CSVRLAATLNEQFF,TGCAGCGTGAGACTAGCGGCTACCCTCAATGAGCAGTTCTTC
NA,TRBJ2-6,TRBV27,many,CASRTLLVAGANVLTF,TGTGCCAGCAGGACCCTCTTGGTCGCTGGGGCCAACGTCCTGACTTTC
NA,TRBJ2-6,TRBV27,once,CASLGRVTSGANVPTF,TGTGCCAGTCTTGGCAGGGTAACCTCTGGGGCCAACGTCCCGACTTTC
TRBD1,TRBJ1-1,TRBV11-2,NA,CASSLVTGRGDTEAFF,TGTGCCAGCAGCTTAGTGACAGGGCGGGGGGACACTGAAGCTTTCTTT
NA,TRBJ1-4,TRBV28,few,CASRSGQGHEKLFF,TGTGCCAGCAGGAGTGGGCAGGGCCATGAAAAACTGTTTTTT
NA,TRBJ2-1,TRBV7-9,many,CASSLGPTDNEQFF,TGTGCCAGCAGCTTAGGTCCGACAGACAATGAGCAGTTCTTC
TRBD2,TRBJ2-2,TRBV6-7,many,CASSKTSGANTGELFF,TGTGCCAGCAGCAAGACTAGCGGGGCGAACACCGGGGAGCTGTTTTTT
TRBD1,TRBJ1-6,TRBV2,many,CASSGAQDRGHSPLHF,TGTGCCAGCAGTGGTGCCCAGGACAGGGGCCATTCACCCCTCCACTTT
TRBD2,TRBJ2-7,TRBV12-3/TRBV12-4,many,CASSTQAGGHNEQYF,TGTGCCAGCAGTACCCAAGCGGGGGGGCATAACGAGCAGTACTTC
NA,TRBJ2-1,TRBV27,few,CASRATGEGYNEQFF,TGTGCCAGCAGAGCAACGGGCGAAGGTTACAATGAGCAGTTCTTC
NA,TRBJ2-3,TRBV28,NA,CASSFSLGTDTQYF,TGTGCCAGCAGTTTCTCACTAGGCACAGATACGCAGTATTTT
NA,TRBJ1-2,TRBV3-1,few,CASSPFLVGDYGYTF,TGTGCCAGCAGCCCTTTTCTCGTCGGGGACTATGGCTACACCTTC
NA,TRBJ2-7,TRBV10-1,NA,CASSESYESYEQYF,TGCGCCAGCAGTGAGTCGTACGAGTCCTACGAGCAGTACTTC
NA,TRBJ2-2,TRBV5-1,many,CASSPRQSNTGELFF,TGCGCCAGCAGCCCCCGACAGAGTAACACCGGGGAGCTGTTTTTT
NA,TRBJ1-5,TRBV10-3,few,CAISERQANQPQHF,TGTGCCATCAGTGAGAGACAGGCAAATCAGCCCCAGCATTTT
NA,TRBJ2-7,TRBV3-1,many,CASSLLDGYEQYF,TGTGCCAGCAGCCTCCTGGACGGCTACGAGCAGTACTTC
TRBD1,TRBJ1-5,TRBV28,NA,CASSLALTGVPQPQHF,TGTGCCAGCAGTTTAGCCCTGACAGGGGTTCCACAGCCCCAGCATTTT
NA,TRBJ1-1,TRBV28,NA,CASSLLGGGAFF,TGTGCCAGCAGTTTGTTAGGCGGGGGGGCTTTCTTT
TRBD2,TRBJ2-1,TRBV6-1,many,CASSNGLAGVPGEQFF,TGTGCCAGCAGTAACGGACTAGCGGGGGTCCCGGGGGAGCAGTTCTTC
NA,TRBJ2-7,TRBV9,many,CASSEGLSYEQYF,TGTGCCAGCAGTGAAGGGCTCTCCTACGAGCAGTACTTC
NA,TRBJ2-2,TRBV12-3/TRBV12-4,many,CASTHAWGQNTGELFF,TGTGCCAGCACCCATGCCTGGGGCCAGAACACCGGGGAGCTGTTTTTT
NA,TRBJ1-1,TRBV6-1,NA,CASQRNTEAFF,TGTGCCAGCCAAAGGAACACTGAAGCTTTCTTT
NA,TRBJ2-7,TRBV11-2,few,CASSFLASREQYF,TGTGCCAGCAGCTTTCTTGCCAGCCGGGAGCAGTACTTC
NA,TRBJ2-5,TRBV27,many,CASSLAGRYRTQYF,TGTGCCAGCAGTTTAGCAGGGCGGTACCGGACCCAGTACTTC